These 2 T cell receptor beta chains share one sample of origin, sequenced in a study of cytomegalovirus exposure and HLA in healthy donors. It was with 60 Vbeta and 13 Jbeta primers that the PCR ran. The assay was immunoSEQ multiplex PCR, and TCRdb's table has in-frame clones only and misses some. Counted here are 70,000 or so clones, around 61% occurring once; the ten biggest clones make up approximately 3%. Sequencing was done on a sample of PBMCs. These receptors all come from a woman aged 45-65 years in good health and CMV-seronegative.

The rearrangement uses TRBV5-6 and TRBJ2-1; the match to TRBD2 covers 13 bases. The germline V gene has CDR1 SGHDT and CDR2 YYEEEE. The CDR3 runs to 18 residues. With 1 base clipped from V and 0 bases from J, the junction kept 4 bases outside the gene matches. The CDR3 loop is CASSLTSGRGSSYNEQFF. The DNA of the CDR3 is TGTGCCAGCAGCTTGACTAGCGGGAGGGGGAGCTCCTACAATGAGCAGTTCTTC.

V gene TRBV9 combines with J gene TRBJ2-7; D remains unclear. CDR1 and CDR2 (germline): SGDLS, YYNGEE. The CDR3 runs to 14 residues. Trimming removed 0 bases from V and 3 bases from J, with 10 bases in between. CDR3 nucleotides: TGTGCCAGCAGCGTAGATTCAGGTTTCTACGAGCAGTACTTC. This gives the protein CASSVDSGFYEQYF.